The 4 T cell receptor beta chains reported below all come from one sample, sequenced in a study of blood T cell repertoires in COVID-19. The table came from immunoSEQ multiplex PCR; TCRdb's copy has only in-frame clones and leaves some out. This repertoire shows 57,000 or so clones, roughly 90% found once; its top ten account for roughly a fifth. Sequencing used peripheral blood. Source of these receptors: a woman aged 50 to 65 with active or convalescent COVID-19.

J is TRBJ2-2 and V is TRBV9; 8 bases line up with TRBD1. The CDR3 length is 13 residues. Trimming at V came to 8 bases and at J to 4 bases, leaving 4 bases not matched to a gene. Germline V gene sequence: CDR1 SGDLS, CDR2 YYNGEE. CDR3 sequence: CASRTGGTGELFF. CDR3 nucleotides: TGTGCCAGTAGAACAGGGGGCACCGGGGAGCTGTTTTTT.

The J gene is TRBJ1-2, the V gene TRBV7-8, with D unclear. Germline V lookup: CDR1 SGHVS, CDR2 FQNEAQ. V shed 1 base and J shed 4 bases, with 13 bases lying between them. This CDR3 spans 15 amino acids. This CDR3 reads CASSLDGATSYGYTF. The CDR3 DNA sequence: TGTGCCAGCAGCTTAGACGGTGCAACGTCCTATGGCTACACCTTC.

The chain combines TRBV9 with TRBJ2-1; a possible D gene is TRBD1 (5 bases). CDR1 is SGDLS, CDR2 YYNGEE, per germline. V was shortened by 0 bases and J by 5 bases, with 15 bases between the two germline ends. The CDR3 totals 16 residues. The CDR3 sequence is CASSVEPDRLNNEQFF. CDR3 DNA: TGTGCCAGCAGCGTAGAGCCAGACAGACTGAACAATGAGCAGTTCTTC.

This clone was counted a single time. V gene TRBV15 combines with J gene TRBJ2-7; D is unresolved. The CDR3 extends over 13 amino acids. V lost 0 bases and J lost 6, with 9 bases in between. Germline V gene sequence: CDR1 LNHNV, CDR2 YYDKDF (reference sequence). This chain's CDR3 is CATSRDLGGEQYF. In nucleotides, the CDR3 is TGTGCCACCAGCAGAGATCTCGGTGGCGAGCAGTACTTC.